This T cell receptor (beta chain) emerged from a study of cytomegalovirus exposure and HLA in healthy donors (dated by TCRdb to the late 2010s). For context, the study as a whole: An earlier analysis of several hundred of the donors reported 250 to 350 Gb of sequence data and some 110 million unique TCR beta sequences obtained from roughly 180 million T cells. Using immunosequencing, the study profiled T cell repertoires from fewer than 700 subjects and related those repertoires to cytomegalovirus serostatus. Five DR-DQ haplotypes were treated as single units for association and clustering because of strong linkage in the cohort. The aim of the study was to test whether cataloging public T cell receptors could identify signatures of past pathogen exposure. A separate validation cohort of 90 to 150 different subjects was used in addition to the 666-subject first cohort. Among some 410 genotyped donors of the cohort, an average of roughly 240,000 unique TCR beta nucleotide sequences were sequenced per donor, approximately 20% of them non-productive. The genetic ancestry cluster associated with self-reported Caucasian donors included around 76% of the roughly 390 genotyped donors. Donor age, sex, ethnicity and CMV serostatus were compiled together with the repertoire data. In a later genetic analysis, genome-wide SNP genotypes for about three fifths of the roughly 670 donors were used, and that subset was treated as a discovery cohort. About 280 gigabases of sequencing data and roughly 90 million unique TCR sequences were included in an early release covering several hundred HLA-typed donors. In an earlier analysis of roughly 540 of the donors, high-throughput TCR beta sequencing was used to judge whether each TCR beta V gene segment behaved as functional or pseudogenic. High-throughput TCR immunosequencing, statistical association of individual TCRs with disease status, and machine learning were combined to predict cytomegalovirus infection status. The later analysis used no new phenotypic data to find candidate immune exposures, relying instead on TCR beta sequences and their occurrence across donors. All discovery cohort repertoires had been generated using a single sequencing platform. A later analysis re-analyzed previously published TCR beta repertoires from 666 donors and added high-resolution HLA genotyping to study TCR occurrence patterns. Class I and class II HLA loci were covered by the typing at four-digit resolution. The number of typed donors differed by locus: about 629-640 for A, B, C, DRB1 and DQB1; approximately 530 for DQA1; roughly 600 for DPA1; and approximately 450 for DPB1. What the research found in general, with its limitations: A later analysis found that most CMV-associated TCR beta chains appeared HLA-restricted, with HLA associations seemingly driven largely by CMV exposure. In this cohort, only TCR beta chains were sequenced, and detectable features were limited by the absence of alpha or paired-chain data. Sequencing depth was assumed to be roughly uniform across donors in the presence/absence analyses, though that assumption may not hold. A cluster of highly shared sequence variants was judged likely to be a technical artifact of the sequencing pipeline. In a later genetic analysis, fewer N-insertions in productive TCRs were reported among donors in an Asian-associated ancestry cluster than the 666-donor mean. Cytomegalovirus status was reported to be diagnosed by the classifier with high specificity and sensitivity in both the original and validation cohorts. A further reported finding was that TCR beta sequences accurately predicted the HLA-A and HLA-B alleles for most subjects in the first cohort. In a later analysis, several top co-occurrence clusters were reported to appear linked to parvovirus B19, influenza, CMV and Epstein-Barr virus. Because some donors lacked HLA typing at each locus, the association tests relied only on the typed subset. The authors suggested that the approach could potentially be extended to other disease states and immunological phenotypes. The study gave a list of about 160 TCR beta chains associated with cytomegalovirus. Across donors, most TCR sequences were observed very rarely, whereas some public TCRs were present in many individuals. CMV serostatus was the only immune exposure information available for the cohort. Because the 87-base-pair reads could not distinguish some IMGT-functional V segments, including TRBV6-2 and TRBV6-3, those segments were excluded. According to a later analysis, TCR association rates differed among HLA loci, with DRB1 alleles showing the most associated TCRs and HLA-C alleles showing the fewest. In an earlier analysis of some 500 of the donors, most TCR beta V segments appeared in productive rearrangements about 87% or about 30% of the time, broadly matching IMGT annotations. Specific HLA alleles were associated with some 15,000 TCR beta sequences at a false discovery rate of 0.05 in a later analysis. In a later genetic analysis, a missense DCLRE1C variant was associated with V-gene and J-gene trimming of TCR beta chains, and the association was replicated in an independent cohort. Linkage disequilibrium might explain the correlated functional status among segregating V segments, but an unknown experimental factor could not be excluded. In vitro tests confirmed that three of the cytomegalovirus-associated TCR beta chains recognize cytomegalovirus antigens. Because counts were too low, seventeen rarely observed V segments, including chromosome 9 orphons, were excluded from the earlier analysis of several hundred of the donors. Compared with equally common non-associated chains, HLA-associated TCR beta chains in a later analysis were more clonally expanded and had lower generation probabilities. Strong co-occurrence of HLA alleles, especially DR and DQ, made assigning TCR associations to individual alleles difficult.

With respect to this clone: Its antigen specificity is not known. Per-base quality was not reported, and no clone a single base away is much larger than it.

The library was prepared using the immunoSEQ multiplex PCR assay. For the multiplex PCR, a mixture combining 60 forward primers for TCR Vbeta segments and 13 reverse primers for TCR Jbeta segments was used. The CDR3 region of rearranged TCR beta genes was amplified from genomic DNA with a multiplex PCR assay. Amplified TCR beta libraries were sequenced as 87-base-pair reads on the Illumina HiSeq System. Turning to the authors' computational methods: In a later analysis, tens of millions of unique TCR beta chains were counted across the roughly 670 repertoires, and about 10 million of these chains were shared by at least two donors. Raw reads were error-corrected and collapsed into unique sequences by a nearest-neighbor algorithm in which closely related sequences were merged to remove PCR and sequencing errors. CDR3 sequences were aligned to IMGT reference sequences to assign V, D and J gene segments. For a sequence to be retained, a match of at least six nucleotides to both a V gene segment and a J gene segment was required. A rearrangement was called productive if the CDR3 had no stop codons and remained in frame with V and J, and every other rearrangement was called non-productive. Following IMGT convention, CDR3 was defined as the stretch from the second conserved V-encoded cysteine to the conserved J-encoded phenylalanine. The earlier analysis of 587 of the donors excluded sequences that lacked an unambiguous match to a single V gene segment. In an earlier analysis of a few hundred of the donors, a V segment was called functional when productive rearrangements were above 56.7%, and segregating when the standard deviation between donors exceeded 5%. To diagnose cytomegalovirus status from the catalog of TCR beta chain sequences, a statistical classification framework was built. In a later analysis, TCR nucleotide sequences were compared against IMGT/GENE-DB human TR gene sequences so that V and J genes could be assigned. The TCRdist pipeline was used in a later analysis to assign CDR3 sequences and most-parsimonious VDJ recombination scenarios. A later analysis defined each TCR beta chain by its CDR3 amino acid sequence plus V-gene family, and excluded reads lacking a unique V-gene family. A later analysis removed over 500 highly shared, low-generation-probability nucleotide sequences to deal with suspected cross-contamination and a sequencing artifact. In a later analysis, a clonal expansion index was calculated for each public chain from normalized within-repertoire ranks of inferred template counts. In a later analysis, generation probabilities were computed using a VDJ recombination model fitted to out-of-frame rearrangements, and the results were checked against IGoR. Hypergeometric tests were used in a later analysis to score TCR-TCR, TCR-HLA and TCR-CMV co-occurrence, with a repertoire-size bias correction applied to the TCR pairs. A later analysis estimated false discovery rates by permuting HLA or CMV assignments 20 times. In a later analysis, co-occurring TCRs were grouped using DBSCAN, and TCRdist sequence similarity was added for clustering within HLA-allele-positive subsets. Repertoires with fewer than 30,000 or more than 120,000 public chains were left out of co-occurrence clustering, as were about five repertoires with anomalous nucleotide sharing. TCRdb's version of the immuneACCESS table is confined to in-frame rearrangements and falls short of the full clone set. An unresolved V gene accounts for under half of the shortfall where checked; the remainder is of unknown origin. That table is the source of V, J and clone size, and D and trimming were worked out from the DNA. The sample table shows hundreds of thousands of clones, and more than 75% are seen once. The ten largest clones take up about 3.8% of the sample.

The cohort comprised 670 or so healthy bone marrow donors. At the time of sampling, every cohort member was nominally healthy, though immune exposures that went unrecorded were likely present. The donor tested CMV seronegative, placing the donor among the roughly 340 seronegative members of the cohort. Every donor gave a peripheral blood sample, and the peripheral blood mononuclear cells from that sample were used for TCR beta sequencing. Genomic DNA extraction from the blood cell samples was performed with the Qiagen DNeasy Blood Extraction Kit. The CDR1 and CDR2 encoded by the germline V gene (reference sequence) are LNHNV and YYDKDF. The junction shows trimming of 1 base on V and 6 bases on J, plus 9 bases between the germline ends. There are 14 amino acids in the CDR3, from cysteine to phenylalanine inclusive. Of the read, only the CDR3 DNA is kept; its 42 bases are in frame from base 1.

The chain is assembled from TRBV15 and TRBJ2-2; TRBD2 might be the D gene, on 6 matching bases. The sequence derives from a male donor in good health and CMV-seronegative. Sequences were obtained from PBMCs. DNA sequence: TGTGCCACCAGCAGAGTCGGGAGCTCCGGGGAGCTGTTTTTT. This codes for CATSRVGSSGELFF.